This T cell receptor (beta chain) originates from a study of response to subunit inactivated influenza vaccine. TCRdb reprocessed the RT-PCR reads via MiXCR and lists one record per CDR3 protein. The sample yields roughly 790,000 distinct CDR3 sequences, 21% seen once. The CDR3 spans 14 residues. Germline V gene data show CDR1 as DFQATT and CDR2 as SNEGSKA (reference sequence). Between the trimmed V and J ends, which lost 3 bases and 0 bases, there was a span of 9 bases. This clonotype has a handful of counts. The origin of this receptor is a man in his fifties or sixties who received an inactivated influenza vaccine. The sequencing here drew on PBMCs from blood, taken roughly 5 days after vaccination. The chain employs TRBV20-1 and TRBJ1-5; D unclear. The DNA for the CDR3 is TGCAGTGCTAGTTCTGGGAATAGCAATCAGCCCCAGCATTTT. It translates to CSASSGNSNQPQHF.